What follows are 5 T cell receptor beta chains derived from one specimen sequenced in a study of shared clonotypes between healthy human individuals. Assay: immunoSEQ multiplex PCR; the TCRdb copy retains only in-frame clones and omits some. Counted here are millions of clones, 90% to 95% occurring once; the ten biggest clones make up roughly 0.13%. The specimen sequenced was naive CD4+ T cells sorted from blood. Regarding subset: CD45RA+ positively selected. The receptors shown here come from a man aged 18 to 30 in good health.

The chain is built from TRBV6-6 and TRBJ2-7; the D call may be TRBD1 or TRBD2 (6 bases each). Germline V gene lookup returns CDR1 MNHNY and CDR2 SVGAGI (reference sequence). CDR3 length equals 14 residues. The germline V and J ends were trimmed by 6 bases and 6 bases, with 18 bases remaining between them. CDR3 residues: CASSSGGLKVEQYF. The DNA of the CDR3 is TGTGCCAGCAGCTCTGGGGGGCTCAAGGTCGAGCAGTACTTC.

The CDR3 here is CASKRGGGRPGTEAFF. Written as DNA, the CDR3 is TGTGCCAGTAAAAGAGGAGGGGGCCGTCCCGGGACTGAAGCTTTCTTT. This rearrangement joins TRBV19 to TRBJ1-1; 7 bases fit TRBD1. The CDR3 sequence is 16 residues long. With V trimmed by 7 bases and J by 5 bases, 16 bases remained unmatched. The germline gives CDR1 LNHDA, CDR2 SQIVND (reference sequence).

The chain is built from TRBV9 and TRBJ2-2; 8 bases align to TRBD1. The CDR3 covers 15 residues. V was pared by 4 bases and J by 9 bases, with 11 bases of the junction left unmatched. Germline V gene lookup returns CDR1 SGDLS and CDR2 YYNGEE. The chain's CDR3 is CASSPEAGGSRELFF. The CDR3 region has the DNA TGTGCCAGCAGCCCCGAGGCAGGGGGCTCCCGGGAGCTGTTTTTT.

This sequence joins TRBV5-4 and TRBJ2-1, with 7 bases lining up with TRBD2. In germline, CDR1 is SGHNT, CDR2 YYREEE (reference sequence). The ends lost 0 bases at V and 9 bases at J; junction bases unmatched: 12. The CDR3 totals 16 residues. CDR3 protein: CASSLERGLTSGEQFF. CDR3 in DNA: TGTGCCAGCAGCTTGGAAAGGGGACTAACCTCGGGTGAGCAGTTCTTC.

In DNA form, the CDR3 reads TGCGCCAGCAGCTTACACTCGGACAGGGGATCCTCTGGGGCCAACGTCCTGACTTTC. It is translated as CASSLHSDRGSSGANVLTF. The rearrangement joins TRBV5-1 to TRBJ2-6; 9 bases match TRBD1. In germline, CDR1 is SGHRS, CDR2 YFSETQ. The trim removed 2 bases at V and 0 bases at J, leaving 9 bases unmatched. This CDR3 region has 19 residues. The complete variable domain, with remaining parts taken from reference TRBV5-1 and TRBJ2-6, reads KAGVTQTPRYLIKTRGQQVTLSCSPISGHRSVSWYQQTPGQGLQFLFEYFSETQRNKGNFPGRFSGRQFSNSRSEMNVSTLELGDSALYLCASSLHSDRGSSGANVLTFGAGSRLTVL.